This record looks at one TCR beta chain sequence and its context. Its antigen is unknown. This entry belongs to a study of T cell responses to AZD1222 COVID-19 vaccine. Study-level findings and limits: Dominant CD4 TCR responses targeted spike regions 160-218 and 743-854.

Assay used: immunoSEQ multiplex PCR; TCRdb lists only in-frame clones, some missing. This table has some 130,000 clones, about 87% appearing once. Germline V gene lookup returns CDR1 SEHNR and CDR2 FQNEAQ (reference sequence). This CDR3 is built from 16 residues. V was clipped by 6 bases and J by 5 bases; unmatched bases: 15. The V and J genes are TRBV7-9 and TRBJ1-2; 7 bases fit TRBD1. Material: peripheral blood, obtained on day 0 of AZD1222 vaccination. The sequence came from an adult in good health. CDR3 in DNA: TGTGCCAGCAGGGGACAGAAGCCTGGGGAGGCTTATGGCTACACCTTC. Protein sequence: CASRGQKPGEAYGYTF.